This T cell receptor (beta chain) was identified in a study of blood T cell repertoires in COVID-19. Repertoires were generated with immunoSEQ multiplex PCR, while TCRdb's copy carries only in-frame clones and drops some. The sample comprises 250,000 to 350,000 clones, 80% to 90% of which are singletons, and about 4.3% rests with the top ten. In germline, CDR1 is SNHLY, CDR2 FYNNEI. Trimming removed 8 bases from V and 1 base from J; junction bases left unmatched: 3. The CDR3 runs to 13 residues. For recovered donors of Cohort 3, there were two negative PCRs, clearance, or symptom resolution. The specimen was PBMCs or T cells enriched from blood (not recorded which). The source is a woman younger than 45 who had recovered from COVID-19. The chain couples TRBV2 to TRBJ2-5, with 8 positions matching TRBD2. The CDR3 bases are TGTGCCAGCTTCCGGGGGGGCCAAGAGACCCAGTACTTC. Translation: CASFRGGQETQYF.